The entry below gives a single TCR beta chain sequence along with its context. Its antigen is still unknown. The record has no base qualities; no much larger clone is one base away. This entry belongs to a study of T cell responses to AZD1222 COVID-19 vaccine (dated by TCRdb to the early 2020s). As for the study more broadly: AZD1222 recipients given second doses at about 4 weeks or at about 12 weeks were pooled, since spike-specific TCR depth and breadth were not found to differ between the two schedules. TCR sequencing was performed for about 250 trial participants, of whom around 200 were given two doses of AZD1222 and some 26 were given two doses of MenACWY control vaccine. Trial participants were enrolled into age subgroups of 18-55, 56-69 and 70-plus years, which contained approximately 150, 28 and 58 TCR-sequenced participants, respectively. Study-wide conclusions, independent of this receptor: Because no day 14 peak-response samples were available, the repertoires could be characterized only after the peak T cell response. Conclusions about previously exposed vaccinees were limited because only six AZD1222 recipients were SARS-CoV-2 seropositive at baseline. Reportedly, close to half of the unique spike-specific TCRs recognized epitopes lying outside the regions that are mutated in the B.1.351 and B.1.1.7 variants. Most participants were white British and females outnumbered males, and the authors suggested that clonal diversity may have been underestimated. The whole spike protein was spanned by vaccine-associated CD4 TCRs, and dominant responses were seen in regions 160-218 and 743-854. The 56-69-year group was small, and its depth increase did not reach significance, likely because of low power. After two AZD1222 doses, spike-specific TCR breadth and depth were significantly higher than at day 0 and than in MenACWY recipients.

Interpreted using the paper, the time point label stands for: baseline before first vaccination. Vaccinee samples were obtained from the UK trials COV001 and COV002, which included a single-blind randomized controlled phase 2/3 trial of AZD1222 (ChAdOx1 nCoV-19) in healthy adults. Trial participant PBMC samples were collected at day 0 and day 28 after the second dose for TCRbeta chain sequencing. The CDR3 regions of human TCRbeta chains were analyzed by immunosequencing. As for how the authors treated the data: Repertoire TCRs were matched against a reference library of SARS-CoV-2-specific TCRs generated with the MIRA antigen-specificity platform. Breadth meant the fraction of unique TCRs that were SARS-CoV-2-associated, whereas depth meant the fraction of total T cells that were SARS-CoV-2-associated. Using the MIRA data, each spike-specific TCR was mapped to the spike region that the TCR reacts to and placed in a CD4 or CD8 class. Log10-transformed breadth and depth values were compared by one-way ANOVA with Sidak's multiple comparisons tests. TCRdb's version of the immuneACCESS table is confined to in-frame rearrangements and falls short of the full clone set. An unresolved V gene accounts for under half of the shortfall where checked; the remainder is of unknown origin. D and trimming were read from the DNA, whereas the V and J calls and clone size are those reported in that table. The sample table shows roughly 170,000 clones, and roughly 87% are seen once. The ten most abundant clones make up around 2.6% of the sample.

The sample here was peripheral blood, taken on day 0 of AZD1222 vaccination. This sequence was found in an adult in good health.

The bases are TGCGCCAGCAGCCAAGGGACCGTACTTACGATGCCCCTCCACTTT. The encoded protein is CASSQGTVLTMPLHF. The chain employs TRBV5-1 and TRBJ1-6; TRBD1 is a possible D gene, resting on 5 matching bases. The CDR3 sequence holds 15 residues, the cysteine and phenylalanine included. Only the CDR3 part of the read is kept: 45 bases, read in frame from the first base. Looking up the germline V gene yields CDR1 SGHRS and CDR2 YFSETQ. The V end loses 4 bases and the J end loses 13 bases, and a stretch of 21 bases separates them.